The 9 T cell receptor beta chains below come from one sample, sequenced in a study of CD8 T cells in Susac syndrome. Random hexamers were used to reverse transcribe the RNA input (about 0.5 to 1 ug). TCRdb re-analysed the immunoSEQ multiplex PCR reads in MiXCR, keeping a single row per CDR3 protein. In the table there are around 170,000 distinct CDR3 sequences, 85% to 95% of which are singletons. The specimen sequenced was CD8+ T cells from PBMCs. These receptors all stem from a human donor with multiple sclerosis.

The V gene is TRBV23-1, the J gene TRBJ2-4; D not certain. TRBV23-1 is recorded as an ORF, its role being uncertain. V shed 3 bases and J shed 0 bases, with 9 bases lying between them. CDR3 length: 15 amino acids. The CDR3 DNA reads TGCGCCAGCAGTCACTCGACGGCAGCCAAAAACATTCAGTACTTC. It is translated as CASSHSTAAKNIQYF.

This chain links TRBV2 with TRBJ1-4; D possibly corresponds to TRBD1 (5 bases). This CDR3 contains 12 residues. CDR1 is SNHLY, CDR2 FYNNEI, per germline. V gave up 6 bases and J gave up 8 bases, with 10 bases separating them. The CDR3 region is CASRGRPEKLFF. DNA of the CDR3: TGTGCCAGCAGGGGACGGCCGGAAAAACTGTTTTTT.

The chain combines TRBV12-3 or TRBV12-4 with TRBJ2-5; TRBD2 matches at 15 bases. The CDR3 is made up of 18 amino acids. The ends lost 3 bases at V and 4 bases at J; junction bases unmatched: 9. CDR3 in amino acids: CASSFLRGLAGGRETQYF. The CDR3, as DNA: TGTGCCAGCAGTTTTCTTCGAGGACTAGCGGGGGGGCGAGAGACCCAGTACTTC.

This chain uses TRBV5-1 with TRBJ2-7; possible D gene TRBD2, 5 bases. CDR1 and CDR2 (germline): SGHRS, YFSETQ. The CDR3 has 17 residues. Trimming pared 7 bases from V and 2 bases from J, leaving 25 bases between. The CDR3 loop is CASRGPLPRAKPYEQYF. The DNA of the CDR3 is TGCGCCAGCCGGGGTCCACTCCCGAGGGCCAAACCCTACGAGCAGTACTTC.

The J gene is TRBJ1-1, the V gene TRBV9; no clear D gene. Trimming left V 0 bases short and J 1 base short, with 7 bases between. Germline lookup yields CDR1 SGDLS and CDR2 YYNGEE. The CDR3 sequence is 14 residues long. The CDR3 loop is CASSVGSGNTEAFF. The CDR3 bases are TGTGCCAGCAGCGTAGGGTCAGGGAACACTGAAGCTTTCTTT.

The rearrangement joins TRBV28 to TRBJ2-1, with D possibly being TRBD1 (5 bases). This CDR3 comprises 14 residues. CDR1 is MDHEN and CDR2 is SYDVKM in the germline V gene. V was shortened by 7 bases and J by 6 bases, with 16 bases between the two germline ends. The CDR3 protein is CASTQGISFNEQFF. As DNA, the CDR3 is TGTGCCAGCACCCAGGGAATAAGCTTCAATGAGCAGTTCTTC.

The genes are TRBV29-1 and TRBJ2-7; D is uncertain. Looked up from germline, CDR1 is SQVTM and CDR2 is ANQGSEA. Trimming shortened V by 7 bases and J by 2 bases, and 6 bases separated the two germline ends. The CDR3 extends over 10 amino acids. The CDR3: CSAQTYEQYF. In nucleotides, the CDR3 is TGCAGCGCTCAGACCTACGAGCAGTACTTC.

V is TRBV12-5 and J is TRBJ2-1, with 7 bases aligning to TRBD2. The CDR3 extends over 17 amino acids. The germline CDR1 and CDR2 sequences are LGHNT and FRNRAP. The trim removed 4 bases at V and 3 bases at J, leaving 12 bases unmatched. DNA for the CDR3: TGTGCTAGTGGTTGGCATCCACGGGAGGACCTCTACAATGAGCAGTTCTTC. It yields the protein CASGWHPREDLYNEQFF.

The rearrangement joins TRBV7-9 to TRBJ1-2, with no clear D. Trimming cost V 5 bases and J 7 bases, with 11 bases left between them. CDR1 SEHNR and CDR2 FQNEAQ come from the germline V gene (reference sequence). CDR3 length: 12 amino acids. The CDR3 nucleotides are TGTGCCAGCAGCGGAGGAGGTAGTGGCTACACCTTC. Translated: CASSGGGSGYTF.